This T cell receptor beta chain is drawn from a study of cytomegalovirus exposure and HLA in healthy donors. Vbeta (60) and Jbeta (13) primers were used in the PCR. Assay used: immunoSEQ multiplex PCR; TCRdb lists only in-frame clones, some missing. The sample lists about 150,000 clones; more than 60% were seen once. Study-level findings and limits: A later analysis linked a missense variant in DCLRE1C to the trimming of TCR beta V and J genes. A later analysis revealed that TCR association rates differed between HLA loci, peaking at DRB1 and bottoming out at HLA-C.

As concerns this clone: Antigen unknown.

The ends were cut back, 7 bases at V and 5 bases at J, with 14 bases in the middle. Germline-derived CDR1 and CDR2 are MDHEN and SYDVKM. The CDR3 totals 13 residues. Input material: PBMCs. V is TRBV28 and J is TRBJ1-1; D is unclear. The receptor was isolated from a woman between 35 and 50 years old in good health and CMV-seropositive. Written as DNA, the CDR3 is TGTGCCAGCATGGGCTACATTAAAACTGAAGCTTTCTTT. It specifies CASMGYIKTEAFF.